The T cell receptor beta chain under discussion was sequenced for a study of blood T cell repertoires in COVID-19. In the study overall: Samples representing acute and convalescent COVID-19 were sourced from the United States, Italy and Spain. From T cells, B-cell-depleted T cells, or PBMCs came the material, which was cDNA or gDNA.

Original processing notes: Amplification with reference gene primers provided the estimates of nucleated cell counts. Generated by immunoSEQ multiplex PCR, the TCRdb table keeps only in-frame clones and is missing some. V and J calls and clone size follow that table, whereas D and trimming were derived from the DNA. The sample contains some 190,000 clones, under 90% of which appear only once. After removal of 5 bases from V and 4 bases from J, the junction contained 6 bases not matched to a gene. The germline CDR1 and CDR2 sequences are MNHEY and SMNVEV (reference sequence). This CDR3 contains 16 residues.

The rearrangement links TRBV27 to TRBJ2-2; 11 bases map to TRBD2. The clonotype comes from a human donor in a cohort sampled during active COVID-19. Source material: peripheral blood. The CDR3 loop reads CASSLPSGRPTGELFF. DNA for the CDR3: TGTGCCAGCAGTCTACCTAGCGGGAGGCCCACCGGGGAGCTGTTTTTT.